This record looks at one TCR beta chain sequence and its context. The sample is drawn from a study of CD8+ T cells in alopecia areata. The treatment was: oral pan-JAK inhibitor, 5-10 mg twice daily. RNA extraction was followed by reverse transcription into cDNA, which acted as the sequencing template. Here immunoSEQ multiplex PCR was the method, and the copy in TCRdb shows in-frame clones only, minus some. The data hold 100,000 to 130,000 clones, with less than 90% observed a single time. The V gene's germline CDR1 is LGHNA and CDR2 YSLEER. Trimming removed 4 bases from V and 10 bases from J; junction bases left unmatched: 4. The CDR3 is made up of 13 amino acids.

This TCR was sampled from a human donor with alopecia areata. This chain uses TRBV4-3 with TRBJ2-3, with TRBD2 matching over 11 bases. Here the sequenced sample was CD8+ T cells sorted from blood, taken at week 24, from a patient treated with tofacitinib. CDR3: CASSPGLAEPQYF. In nucleotides, the CDR3 is TGCGCCAGCAGCCCGGGACTAGCGGAGCCGCAGTATTTT.